The subject of this entry is one TCR beta chain. The entry originates in a study of T cells in narcolepsy. Produced via immunoSEQ multiplex PCR; TCRdb's table is partial and in-frame only. The profile shows about 33,000 clones, 85% to 90% of them singletons. The V segment lost 3 bases and the J segment 2 bases; nucleotides outside the gene matches: 5. The V gene's germline CDR1 is LGHNA and CDR2 YNFKEQ. The CDR3 length is 17 residues. The receptor's source is a human donor with narcolepsy. Sample: CD45RA- memory CD4+ T cells from PBMCs. The chain carries TRBV4-2 and TRBJ2-6; 9 nucleotides line up with TRBD1. The CDR3 DNA follows: TGTGCCAGCAGCCAGGGACAGGGAGTTGCTGGGGCCAACGTCCTGACTTTC. This encodes CASSQGQGVAGANVLTF.